This T cell receptor (beta chain) was captured in a study of cytomegalovirus exposure and HLA in healthy donors. V was cut by 4 bases and J by 0 bases, with 9 bases left in between. CDR1 MNHEY and CDR2 SVGAGI come from the germline V gene. This CDR3 region has 15 residues. Sequenced by immunoSEQ multiplex PCR; TCRdb stores in-frame clones only, minus some. The table records a few hundred thousand clones, approximately 85% of them present only once. Whole-study results and caveats: Despite most TCR sequences being rare, some public TCRs occurred in many donors. 164 TCR beta chains were listed as cytomegalovirus-associated.

To note about this clone: Its target is not known.

The sequenced sample was PBMCs. The V gene is TRBV6-5, the J gene TRBJ1-4, with D tentatively TRBD1 (6 bases). The clonotype comes from a young man in good health and CMV-seronegative. The DNA for the CDR3 is TGTGCCAGCAGTTCAGACAGGACAACTAATGAAAAACTGTTTTTT. It translates to CASSSDRTTNEKLFF.